This T cell receptor beta chain was observed in a study of cytotoxic CD8 clonotypes in ibrutinib-treated CLL (dated by TCRdb to the early 2020s). Study-level background: In this cohort, approximately 15 patients were treatment-naive and some 10 were relapsed/refractory, while 17 to 18 had unmutated IGHV. Cryopreserved peripheral blood mononuclear cells were collected at three points: before therapy, at response, and at either sustained remission or disease progression. Partial responses were observed in 24 patients and complete responses in 2; after a median follow-up of roughly 72 months, remission was maintained in 15 or so patients and progression was observed in about twelve. On average, each sample had roughly 230,000 productive templates and approximately 85,000 productive rearrangements. Response samples were taken after a median of approximately 12 months on treatment, ranging from 6 to 36 months. Longitudinal samples were obtainable from about 30% of the roughly 86 participants in the trial.

For TCR beta library preparation, roughly 2 micrograms of genomic DNA was extracted from cryopreserved PBMCs. Longitudinal blood samples from CLL patients on ibrutinib monotherapy were analyzed using high-throughput TCR beta sequencing. The patients were enrolled in a single-center, open-label phase 2 trial of ibrutinib monotherapy. The goal of deep resolution MiSeq sequencing was a depth between 1 in 1 million and 1 in 200,000 T cells, and coverage averaged 10x per clonotype. TCR beta libraries were generated with the immunoSEQ hsTCRB Kit. The paper's data handling went like this. ImmunoSEQ Data Assistant and ImmunoSEQ Analyzer were used for data analysis, and V, D and J genes were assigned according to IMGT definitions. Clonality, which ranges from 0 to 1, was calculated by subtracting the normalized Shannon entropy of productive rearrangement frequencies from one. Only overrepresented clonotypes making up at least 0.05% of the repertoire of each patient were included in the public clonotype analysis. Fewer than 15 repertoires from age-matched healthy donors, obtained from immuneACCESS, served as clonality controls. Drawn from immuneACCESS, this table holds only the in-frame rearrangements with V and J called that TCRdb kept. Clones are partly lost; checked studies trace under half to an unresolved V gene and leave the rest unexplained. That table supplies the V and J calls and clone size; D and trimming were determined from the DNA. In this sample the table shows about 35,000 clones, approximately 45% of which occur a single time. The ten biggest clones cover under 20% of the sample.

As regards this clone: Its antigen specificity is not known. Per-base quality was not reported, and no clone a single base away is much larger than it.

Paper-wide results and their limitations: Baseline clonality was found to be higher than that of age-matched healthy donors and was strongly correlated with circulating CD8+ T-cell counts. Sustained-remission and progressing patients did not have matched sampling times, and lymph node repertoires were not examined. Public clonotypes were rare and either shrank or stayed stable during treatment, and the rise in clonality at ibrutinib response reflected expansion of private clonotypes. Clonality rose at ibrutinib response, remained stable during sustained remission, and dropped back toward baseline at progression.

The germline V gene encodes CDR1 SGHVS and CDR2 FNYEAQ. From the cysteine through the phenylalanine, the CDR3 covers 16 amino acids. The kept DNA is CDR3 alone, 48 bases in frame from the first base. V lost 2 bases and J lost 3 bases, and the count of bases not matched to a germline gene is 5. The rearrangement combines TRBV7-6 with TRBJ2-7, and 12 junctional nucleotides match TRBD2. The TCR comes from a human donor with chronic lymphocytic leukemia. The sample was PBMCs, taken before ibrutinib treatment. In nucleotides, the sequence is TGTGCCAGCAGCTTATTACTAGCGGGGGGAAACTACGAGCAGTACTTC. The encoded protein is CASSLLLAGGNYEQYF.